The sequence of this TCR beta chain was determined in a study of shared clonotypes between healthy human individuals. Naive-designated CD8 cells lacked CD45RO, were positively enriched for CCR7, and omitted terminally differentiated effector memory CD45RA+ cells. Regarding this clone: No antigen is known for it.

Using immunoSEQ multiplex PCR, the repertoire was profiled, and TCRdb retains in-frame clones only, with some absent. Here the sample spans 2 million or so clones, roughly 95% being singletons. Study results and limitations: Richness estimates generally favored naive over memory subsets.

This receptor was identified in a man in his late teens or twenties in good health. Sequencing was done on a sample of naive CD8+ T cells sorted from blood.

The CDR3 bases are TGTGCCAGCAGTTTATCCGGAGGGCTGGGGGTCACTGAAGCTTTCTTT. Translation: CASSLSGGLGVTEAFF. This chain connects TRBV27 to TRBJ1-1, with a possible D match to TRBD1 (5 bases). The germline V gene encodes CDR1 MNHEY and CDR2 SMNVEV (reference sequence). Trimming cost V 0 bases and J 4 bases, with 15 bases left between them. CDR3 length: 16 amino acids.